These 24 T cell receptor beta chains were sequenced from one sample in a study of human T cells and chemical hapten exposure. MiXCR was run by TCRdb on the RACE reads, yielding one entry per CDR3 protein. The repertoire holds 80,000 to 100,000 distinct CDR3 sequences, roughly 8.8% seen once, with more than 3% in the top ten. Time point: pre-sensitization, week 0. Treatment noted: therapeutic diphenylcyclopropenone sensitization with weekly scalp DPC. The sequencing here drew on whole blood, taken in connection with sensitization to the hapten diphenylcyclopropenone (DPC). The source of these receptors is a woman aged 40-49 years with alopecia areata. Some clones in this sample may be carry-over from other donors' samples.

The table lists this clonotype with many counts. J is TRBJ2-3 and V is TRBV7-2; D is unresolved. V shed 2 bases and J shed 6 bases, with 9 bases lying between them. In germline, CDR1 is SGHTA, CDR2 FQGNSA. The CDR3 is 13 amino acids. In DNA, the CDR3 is TGTGCCAGCAGCTTACAGCGCCTGGATACGCAGTATTTT. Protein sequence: CASSLQRLDTQYF. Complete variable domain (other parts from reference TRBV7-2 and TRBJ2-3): GAGVSQSPSNKVTEKGKDVELRCDPISGHTALYWYRQSLGQGLEFLIYFQGNSAPDKSGLPSDRFSAERTGGSVSTLTIQRTQQEDSAVYLCASSLQRLDTQYFGPGTRLTVL.

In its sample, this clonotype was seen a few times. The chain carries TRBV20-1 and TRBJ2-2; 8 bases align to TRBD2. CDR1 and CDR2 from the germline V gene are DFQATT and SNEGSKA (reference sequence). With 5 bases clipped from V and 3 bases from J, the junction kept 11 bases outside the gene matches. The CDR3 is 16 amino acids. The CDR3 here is CSARPPAGGDTGELFF. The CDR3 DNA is TGCAGTGCTCGCCCCCCGGCGGGGGGAGACACCGGGGAGCTGTTTTTT.

The CDR3 here is CASSSLAGDRWSPLHF. The CDR3 DNA reads as TGCGCCAGCAGCTCGCTAGCGGGGGACAGGTGGTCACCCCTCCACTTT. The chain employs TRBV4-1 and TRBJ1-6; 8 bases align to TRBD1. Germline lookup yields CDR1 MGHRA and CDR2 YSYEKL. Germline trimming cut 5 bases from V and 10 bases from J; bases unmatched to any gene: 13. CDR3 length equals 16 residues.

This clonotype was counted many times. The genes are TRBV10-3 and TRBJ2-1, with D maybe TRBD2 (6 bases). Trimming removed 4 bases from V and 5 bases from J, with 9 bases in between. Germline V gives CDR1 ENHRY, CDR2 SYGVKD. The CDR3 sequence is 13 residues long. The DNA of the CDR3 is TGTGCCATCAGTGGGGTAGCGGACAATGAGCAGTTCTTC. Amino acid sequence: CAISGVADNEQFF.

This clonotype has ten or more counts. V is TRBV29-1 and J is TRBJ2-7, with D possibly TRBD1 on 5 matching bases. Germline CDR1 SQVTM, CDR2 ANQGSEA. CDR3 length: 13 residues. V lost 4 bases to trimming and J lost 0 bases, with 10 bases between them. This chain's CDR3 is CSVARALSYEQYF. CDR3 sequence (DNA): TGCAGCGTTGCCAGGGCACTCTCCTACGAGCAGTACTTC.

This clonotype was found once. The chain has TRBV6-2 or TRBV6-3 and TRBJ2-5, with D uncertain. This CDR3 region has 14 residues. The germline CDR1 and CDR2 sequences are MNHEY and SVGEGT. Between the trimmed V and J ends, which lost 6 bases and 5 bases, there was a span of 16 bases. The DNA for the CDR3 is TGTGCCAGCAGCCTACTTGGTGGTCGTGAGACCCAGTACTTC. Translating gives CASSLLGGRETQYF.

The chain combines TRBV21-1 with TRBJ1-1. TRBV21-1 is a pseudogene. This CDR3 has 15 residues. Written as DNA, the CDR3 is TGTGCCAGCAGCAAAGTTTTCTGGCAGAACACTGAAGCTTTCTTT. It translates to CASSKVFWQNTEAFF.

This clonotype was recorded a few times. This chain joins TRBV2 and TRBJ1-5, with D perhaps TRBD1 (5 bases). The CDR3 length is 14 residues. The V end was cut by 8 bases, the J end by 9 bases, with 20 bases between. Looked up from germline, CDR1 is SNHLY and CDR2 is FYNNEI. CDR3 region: CASGEAGPKGPQHF. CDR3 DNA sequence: TGTGCCAGCGGCGAGGCGGGGCCGAAGGGGCCCCAGCATTTT. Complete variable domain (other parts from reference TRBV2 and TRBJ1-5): EPEVTQTPSHQVTQMGQEVILRCVPISNHLYFYWYRQILGQKVEFLVSFYNNEISEKSEIFDDQFSVERPDGSNFTLKIRSTKLEDSAMYFCASGEAGPKGPQHFGDGTRLSIL.

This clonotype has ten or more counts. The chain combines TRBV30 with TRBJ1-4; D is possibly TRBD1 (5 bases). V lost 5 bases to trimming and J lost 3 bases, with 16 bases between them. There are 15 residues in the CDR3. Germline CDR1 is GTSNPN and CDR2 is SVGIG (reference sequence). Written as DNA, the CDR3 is TGTGCCTGGGCTGCCGGGACGGTGGCTAATGAAAAACTGTTTTTT. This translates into CAWAAGTVANEKLFF.

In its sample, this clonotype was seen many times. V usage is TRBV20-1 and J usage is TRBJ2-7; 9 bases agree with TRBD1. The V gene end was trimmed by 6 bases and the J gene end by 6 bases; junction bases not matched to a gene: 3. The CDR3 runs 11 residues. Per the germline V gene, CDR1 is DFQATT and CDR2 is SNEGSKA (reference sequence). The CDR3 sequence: CSAADRGEQYF. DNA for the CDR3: TGCAGTGCGGCGGACAGGGGCGAGCAGTACTTC.

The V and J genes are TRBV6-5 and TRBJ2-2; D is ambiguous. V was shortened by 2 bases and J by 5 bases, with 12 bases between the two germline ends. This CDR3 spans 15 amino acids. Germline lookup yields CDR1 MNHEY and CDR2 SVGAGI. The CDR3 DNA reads TGTGCCAGCAGTTACCTTCGTCAGAGAACCGGGGAGCTGTTTTTT. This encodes CASSYLRQRTGELFF.

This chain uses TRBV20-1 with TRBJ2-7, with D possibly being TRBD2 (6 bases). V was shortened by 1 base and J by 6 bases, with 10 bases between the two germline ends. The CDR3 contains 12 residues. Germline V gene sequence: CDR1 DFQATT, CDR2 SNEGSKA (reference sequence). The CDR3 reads CSARGGTPEQYF. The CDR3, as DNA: TGCAGTGCTAGAGGGGGGACTCCCGAGCAGTACTTC.

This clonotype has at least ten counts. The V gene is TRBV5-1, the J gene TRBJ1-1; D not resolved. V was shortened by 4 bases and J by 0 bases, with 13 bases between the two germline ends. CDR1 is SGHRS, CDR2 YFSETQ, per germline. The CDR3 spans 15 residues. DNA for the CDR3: TGCGCCAGCAGCCAACAGCGGCTCATGAACACTGAAGCTTTCTTT. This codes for CASSQQRLMNTEAFF.

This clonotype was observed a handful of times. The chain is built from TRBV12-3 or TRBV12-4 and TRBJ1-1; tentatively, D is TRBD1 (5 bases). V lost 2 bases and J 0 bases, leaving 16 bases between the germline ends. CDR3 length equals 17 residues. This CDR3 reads CASSLRAGTQVNTEAFF. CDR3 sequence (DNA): TGTGCCAGCAGTTTAAGGGCTGGGACTCAGGTGAACACTGAAGCTTTCTTT.

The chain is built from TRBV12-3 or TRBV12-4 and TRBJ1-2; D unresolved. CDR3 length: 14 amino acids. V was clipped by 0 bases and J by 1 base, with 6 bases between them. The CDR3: CASSLAGHNYGYTF. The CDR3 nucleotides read TGTGCCAGCAGTTTAGCCGGCCATAACTATGGCTACACCTTC.

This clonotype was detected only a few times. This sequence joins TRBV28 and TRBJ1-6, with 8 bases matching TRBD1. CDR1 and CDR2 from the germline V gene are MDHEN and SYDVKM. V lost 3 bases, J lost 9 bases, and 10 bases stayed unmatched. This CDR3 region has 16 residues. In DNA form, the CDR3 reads TGTGCCAGCAGTTTTGGGGTGACAGGGGCAAGTTCACCCCTCCACTTT. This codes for CASSFGVTGASSPLHF.

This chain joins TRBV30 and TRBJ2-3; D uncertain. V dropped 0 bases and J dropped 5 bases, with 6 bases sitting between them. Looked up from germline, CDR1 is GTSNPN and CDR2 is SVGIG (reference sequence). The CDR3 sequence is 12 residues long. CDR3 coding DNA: TGTGCCTGGAGTGTATCTGGAGATACGCAGTATTTT. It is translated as CAWSVSGDTQYF.

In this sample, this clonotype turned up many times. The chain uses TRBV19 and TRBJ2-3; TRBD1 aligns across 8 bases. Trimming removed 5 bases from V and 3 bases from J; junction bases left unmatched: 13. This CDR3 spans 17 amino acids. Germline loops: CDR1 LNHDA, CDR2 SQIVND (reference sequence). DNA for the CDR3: TGTGCCAGTAGTTGGACAGGGTTCACTCGGCCTACAGATACGCAGTATTTT. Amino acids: CASSWTGFTRPTDTQYF.

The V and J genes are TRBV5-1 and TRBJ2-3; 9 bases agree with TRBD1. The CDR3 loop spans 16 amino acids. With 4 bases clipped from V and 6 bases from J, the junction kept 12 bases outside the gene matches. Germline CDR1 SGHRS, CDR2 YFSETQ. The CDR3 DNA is TGCGCCAGCAGCAGAAACGTGGGGACAGGGCCCGATACGCAGTATTTT. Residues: CASSRNVGTGPDTQYF. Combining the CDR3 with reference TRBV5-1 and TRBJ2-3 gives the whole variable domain KAGVTQTPRYLIKTRGQQVTLSCSPISGHRSVSWYQQTPGQGLQFLFEYFSETQRNKGNFPGRFSGRQFSNSRSEMNVSTLELGDSALYLCASSRNVGTGPDTQYFGPGTRLTVL.

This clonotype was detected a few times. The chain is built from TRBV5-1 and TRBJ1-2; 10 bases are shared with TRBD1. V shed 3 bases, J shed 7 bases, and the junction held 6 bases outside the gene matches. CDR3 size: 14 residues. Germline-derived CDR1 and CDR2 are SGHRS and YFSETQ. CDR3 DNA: TGCGCCAGCAGCTGGGGACAGGGGTACGCTGGCTACACCTTC. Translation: CASSWGQGYAGYTF.

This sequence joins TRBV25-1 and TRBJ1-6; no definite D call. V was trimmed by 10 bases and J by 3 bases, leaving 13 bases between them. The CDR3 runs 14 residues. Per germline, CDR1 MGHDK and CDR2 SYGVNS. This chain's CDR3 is CATRATDYNSPLHF. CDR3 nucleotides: TGTGCCACCCGGGCGACCGACTATAATTCACCCCTCCACTTT.

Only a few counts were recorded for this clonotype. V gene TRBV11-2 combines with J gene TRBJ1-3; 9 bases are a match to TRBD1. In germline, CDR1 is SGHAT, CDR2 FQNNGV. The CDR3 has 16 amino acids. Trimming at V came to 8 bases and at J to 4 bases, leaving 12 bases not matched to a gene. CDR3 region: CASSLTGGFEGNTIYF. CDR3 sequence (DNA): TGTGCCAGCTCGCTGACAGGGGGTTTTGAAGGAAACACCATATATTTT.

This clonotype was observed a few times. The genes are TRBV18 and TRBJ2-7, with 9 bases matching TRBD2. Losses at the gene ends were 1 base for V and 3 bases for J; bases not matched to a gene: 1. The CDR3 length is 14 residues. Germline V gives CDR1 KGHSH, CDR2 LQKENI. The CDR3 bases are TGTGCCAGCTCACCACAGCGGGGGGACTACGAGCAGTACTTC. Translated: CASSPQRGDYEQYF.

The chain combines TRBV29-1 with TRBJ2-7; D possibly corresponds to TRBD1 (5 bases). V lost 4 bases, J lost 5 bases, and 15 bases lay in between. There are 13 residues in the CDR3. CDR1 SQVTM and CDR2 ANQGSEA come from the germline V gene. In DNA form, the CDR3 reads TGCAGCGTTGGGGCAGGGAATCCCAACGAGCAGTACTTC. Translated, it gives CSVGAGNPNEQYF.